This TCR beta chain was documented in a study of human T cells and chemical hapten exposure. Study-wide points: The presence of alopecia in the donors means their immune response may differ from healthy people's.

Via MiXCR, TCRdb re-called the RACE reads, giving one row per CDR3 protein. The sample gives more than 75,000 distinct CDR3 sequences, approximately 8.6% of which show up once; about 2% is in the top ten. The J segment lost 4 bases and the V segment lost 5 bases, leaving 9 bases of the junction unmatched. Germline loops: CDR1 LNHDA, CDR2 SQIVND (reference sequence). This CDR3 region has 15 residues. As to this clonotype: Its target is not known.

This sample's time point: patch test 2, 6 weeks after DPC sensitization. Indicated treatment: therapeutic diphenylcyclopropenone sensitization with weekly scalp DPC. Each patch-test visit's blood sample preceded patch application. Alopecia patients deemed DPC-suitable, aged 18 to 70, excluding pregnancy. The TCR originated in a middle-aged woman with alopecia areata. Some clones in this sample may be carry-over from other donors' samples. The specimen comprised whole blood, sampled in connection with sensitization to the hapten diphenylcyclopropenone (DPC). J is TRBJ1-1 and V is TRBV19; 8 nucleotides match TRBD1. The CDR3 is CASSPGTGRGTEAFF. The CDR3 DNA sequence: TGTGCCAGTAGTCCCGGGACAGGACGAGGCACTGAAGCTTTCTTT. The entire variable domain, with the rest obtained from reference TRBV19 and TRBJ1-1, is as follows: DGGITQSPKYLFRKEGQNVTLSCEQNLNHDAMYWYRQDPGQGLRLIYYSQIVNDFQKGDIAEGYSVSREKKESFPLTVTSAQKNPTAFYLCASSPGTGRGTEAFFGQGTRLTVV.